The T cell receptor (beta chain) described here comes from a study of regulatory T cells in long-lasting Graves disease. Study findings and constraints: Patients with persistent disease showed a bias toward TRBV28, TRBJ1-2 and TRBJ2-5.

Trimming took off 3 bases at V and 2 bases at J, with 12 bases between the two ends. Germline CDR1 ENHRY, CDR2 SYGVKD. This CDR3 is 15 amino acids long. In building TCR beta libraries, iRepertoire HTBI primers were used together with Arm-PCR of CDR3 regions. MiXCR, applied by TCRdb to the multiplex PCR reads, yields one record per CDR3 protein. The sample lists 520,000 or so distinct CDR3 sequences, 12% occurring once. This sample's time point: newly diagnosed GD, antithyroid drugs for less than 3 months. Extracted RNA from PBMCs served as the source of the TCR library. This clonotype was seen ten or more times. The antigen is not known. The sample was also linked to a second study, of T cells in Graves' hyperthyroidism and ophthalmopathy. From that report: Ophthalmopathy stood apart from stable hyperthyroidism in a 13 V-J model.

The receptor was derived from a woman under 40 with Graves disease. V and J are TRBV10-3 and TRBJ2-3; tentatively, D is TRBD1 (5 bases). The sequenced sample was peripheral blood mononuclear cells (PBMCs), obtained at new diagnosis, from a patient treated with antithyroid drugs. CDR3: CAISDGRGFTDTQYF. The CDR3 DNA reads TGTGCCATCAGTGACGGAAGGGGATTCACAGATACGCAGTATTTT.